This T cell receptor (beta chain) derives from a study of T cell responses to AZD1222 COVID-19 vaccine. Study results and caveats: At baseline, just five or six AZD1222 recipients tested seropositive. A rise in Spike-specific TCR breadth and depth followed two AZD1222 doses. In the spike-specific TCR repertoire, nearly half reportedly target unmutated variant regions.

Clones were read by immunoSEQ multiplex PCR, and TCRdb kept only the in-frame ones, dropping some. This sample has approximately 180,000 clones, with 75% to 90% found just once. About this clone: Its antigen is currently unknown.

Germline CDR1 MNHEY, CDR2 SVGAGI. V shed 2 bases and J shed 5 bases, with 9 bases lying between them. The CDR3 has 14 residues. Sample: peripheral blood, taken on day 0 of AZD1222 vaccination. The sequence came from an adult in good health. The rearrangement uses TRBV6-5 and TRBJ2-2; weak D call: TRBD1 (5 bases). CDR3 in amino acids: CASSYAGRTGELFF. CDR3 coding DNA: TGTGCCAGCAGTTACGCAGGGCGGACCGGGGAGCTGTTTTTT.